A selection of T cell receptor beta chains follows, all from one sample in a study of Graves' ophthalmopathy and Graves' hyperthyroidism. TCRdb passed the multiplex PCR reads through MiXCR, listing each CDR3 protein once. Among 450,000 or so distinct CDR3 sequences listed, 13% to 15% were seen once. Sequenced material: blood. The receptors stem from a woman aged 25 to 45 with Graves' ophthalmopathy. CDR3s leave out the opening cysteine and the closing phenylalanine or tryptophan. The order of the fields is V gene, CDR3 protein.

>TRBV7-9
ASSSQKQLNYGYT
>TRBV20-1
SALAGSTGELF
>TRBV3-1
ASSPVLAGVYEQY
>TRBV28
ASSGRTGVGTGELL
>TRBV6-5
ASSFRTGGSGANVLT
>TRBV20-1
SANGPESQPQH
>TRBV11-2
ASSWTDANTGELF
>TRBV6-1
ASTSMGGDYGYT
>TRBV19
ASSVTGTDGYT
>TRBV2
ASSGLAGGRADTQY
>TRBV15
ATSREWTDLGGYT
>TRBV6-5
ASSYSRDGSSYNSPLH
>TRBV6-1
ASSRGTEDYEQY
>TRBV7-3
ASSLSGTGGFYEQY
>TRBV27
ASSDTGGQPQH
>TRBV7-3
ASSSGGIGTEAF
>TRBV4-1
ASSQDRAGELC
>TRBV28
ASGGWGEQY
>TRBV19
ASSIGDSGYEQY
>TRBV11-2
ASSFHPGGVKTYEQY
>TRBV28
ASSLYGAGPSGEQY
>TRBV30
AWSLTGWGETF
>TRBV2
ASSEAARYEQY
>TRBV12-3/TRBV12-4
ASMRGGMNTEAF
>TRBV9
ASSVEPGLGEQY
>TRBV7-3
ASPGGQGRTEAF
>TRBV28
ASSAPGLPYEQY